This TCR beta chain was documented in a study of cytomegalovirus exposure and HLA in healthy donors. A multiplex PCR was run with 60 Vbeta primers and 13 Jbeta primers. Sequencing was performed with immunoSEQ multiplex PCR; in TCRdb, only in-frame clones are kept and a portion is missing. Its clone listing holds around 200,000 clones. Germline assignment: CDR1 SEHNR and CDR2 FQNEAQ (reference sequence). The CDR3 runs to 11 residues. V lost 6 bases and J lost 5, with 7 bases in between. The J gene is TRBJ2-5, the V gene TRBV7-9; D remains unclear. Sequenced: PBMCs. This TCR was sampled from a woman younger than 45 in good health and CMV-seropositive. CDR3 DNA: TGTGCCAGCAGGGTTCAGGAGACCCAGTACTTC. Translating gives CASRVQETQYF.